The rows below give T cell receptor beta chains drawn from one sample of a study of beta chain features in type 1 diabetes. Measured with immunoSEQ multiplex PCR; TCRdb has only the in-frame clones, and not every one. The sample carries around 400,000 clones, less than 15% recorded once. Sequencing used naive CD4+ T cells from blood. The receptors originated from a woman between 18 and 30 years old in good health. Both conserved end residues are part of each CDR3. A D gene is named only where the DNA matches it firmly. Clone size, where shown, is once, few, many, or a class for clones that have expanded.

V: TRBV5-1
J: TRBJ2-7
size: .
D: TRBD2
DNA: TGCGCCAGCAGTTCGGGCCGACTAGCGGGGTTCTCCTACGAGCAGTACTTC
CDR3: CASSSGRLAGFSYEQYF

V: TRBV29-1
J: TRBJ2-7
size: few
D: .
DNA: TGCAGCGTTGTTGACGGACAGCCCTGGGAGCAGTACTTC
CDR3: CSVVDGQPWEQYF

V: TRBV11-2
J: TRBJ1-5
size: .
D: .
DNA: TGTGCCAGCAGCTTAGATCTTAATCAGCCCCAGCATTTT
CDR3: CASSLDLNQPQHF

V: TRBV29-1
J: TRBJ2-3
size: .
D: .
DNA: TGCAGCGTAGATCGGGACACCGCTAGCACAGATACGCAGTATTTT
CDR3: CSVDRDTASTDTQYF

V: TRBV20-1
J: TRBJ2-7
size: .
D: .
DNA: TGCAGTGCTTTTAACATCCACGAGCAGTACTTC
CDR3: CSAFNIHEQYF

V: TRBV18
J: TRBJ2-1
size: .
D: TRBD2
DNA: TGTGCCAGCTCACCACGGGAAGCGGGGTTGGATGAGCAGTTCTTC
CDR3: CASSPREAGLDEQFF

V: TRBV19
J: TRBJ2-1
size: few
D: .
DNA: TGTGCCAGTAGTATTGCTGAGCTAACGCGGTACAATGAGCAGTTCTTC
CDR3: CASSIAELTRYNEQFF

V: TRBV4-2
J: TRBJ1-2
size: .
D: .
DNA: TGTGCCAGCAGCCAAGTCCAGGGGCTCAGCTATGGCTACACCTTC
CDR3: CASSQVQGLSYGYTF

V: TRBV28
J: TRBJ2-7
size: .
D: .
DNA: TGTGCCAGCAGTTTAAATAATATCTACGAGCAGTACTTC
CDR3: CASSLNNIYEQYF

V: TRBV10-3
J: TRBJ2-7
size: .
D: TRBD2
DNA: TGTGCCATCAAATCCGGACTAGCGGGTGTTCGCGAGCAGTACTTC
CDR3: CAIKSGLAGVREQYF

V: TRBV29-1
J: TRBJ1-5
size: .
D: .
DNA: TGCAGCGTTGGAGGGGGTAACTCCAATCAGCCCCAGCATTTT
CDR3: CSVGGGNSNQPQHF

V: TRBV30
J: TRBJ1-2
size: .
D: TRBD1
DNA: TGTGCCTGGAGTGTTACCAGGGGGGTGGGTGGCTACACCTTC
CDR3: CAWSVTRGVGGYTF

V: TRBV19
J: TRBJ2-3
size: .
D: TRBD2
DNA: TGTGCCAGTAGTCTCCGGACTAGCGGGAGAAGGGAAGATACGCAGTATTTT
CDR3: CASSLRTSGRREDTQYF

V: TRBV28
J: TRBJ2-1
size: .
D: TRBD2
DNA: TGTGCCAGCAGTCGACTAGCGGGAGGGTTGAATGAGCAGTTCTTC
CDR3: CASSRLAGGLNEQFF

V: TRBV30
J: TRBJ1-1
size: .
D: .
DNA: TGTGCCTGGAGGGCAGGGGCGTTCATGAACACTGAAGCTTTCTTT
CDR3: CAWRAGAFMNTEAFF

V: TRBV19
J: TRBJ2-3
size: .
D: TRBD2
DNA: TGTGCCAGTAGTATGGGGGACTACTACACAGATACGCAGTATTTT
CDR3: CASSMGDYYTDTQYF

V: TRBV4-3
J: TRBJ1-5
size: few
D: .
DNA: TGCGCCAGCAGCCAAGGTGTATTAAATCAGCCCCAGCATTTT
CDR3: CASSQGVLNQPQHF

V: TRBV9
J: TRBJ2-1
size: .
D: .
DNA: TGTGCCAGCAGCGCCGCCGGGACACCATACAATGAGCAGTTCTTC
CDR3: CASSAAGTPYNEQFF

V: TRBV16
J: TRBJ1-5
size: few
D: .
DNA: TGTGCCAGCAGCCAACGTTCAGGAAATCAGCCCCAGCATTTT
CDR3: CASSQRSGNQPQHF

V: TRBV29-1
J: TRBJ2-5
size: .
D: .
DNA: TGCAGCGTTCTACAGGGATACGAGACCCAGTACTTC
CDR3: CSVLQGYETQYF

V: TRBV7-9
J: TRBJ2-5
size: few
D: .
DNA: TGTGCCAGCAGCCCTAGGCGCAAGGAGACCCAGTACTTC
CDR3: CASSPRRKETQYF

V: TRBV11-1
J: TRBJ2-1
size: few
D: .
DNA: TGTGCCAGCAGCTTAGTTGGGCTAGCGATCGGGTATGAGCAGTTCTTC
CDR3: CASSLVGLAIGYEQFF

V: TRBV9
J: TRBJ2-3
size: few
D: TRBD2
DNA: TGTGCCAGCAGCGCGGGGGGGCTAGCGGGTAGCACAGATACGCAGTATTTT
CDR3: CASSAGGLAGSTDTQYF

V: TRBV2
J: TRBJ2-1
size: .
D: TRBD1
DNA: TGTGCCAGCAGGGGCATCAGGGGGATGAATGAGCAGTTCTTC
CDR3: CASRGIRGMNEQFF

V: TRBV15
J: TRBJ2-1
size: .
D: TRBD1
DNA: TGTGCCACCAGCAGAGGGGACAGGGACTCCAATGAGCAGTTCTTC
CDR3: CATSRGDRDSNEQFF

V: TRBV6-5
J: TRBJ2-3
size: few
D: .
DNA: TGTGCCAGCAGTTACAGACAGAGCACAGATACGCAGTATTTT
CDR3: CASSYRQSTDTQYF

V: TRBV5-6
J: TRBJ1-1
size: few
D: TRBD1
DNA: TGTGCCAGCAGCTCCGACAGGGGGCCGATCTTTGACACTGAAGCTTTCTTT
CDR3: CASSSDRGPIFDTEAFF

V: TRBV5-4
J: TRBJ2-6
size: few
D: .
DNA: TGTGCCAGCAGGATGGGACTGCTTGGCTCTGGGGCCAACGTCCTGACTTTC
CDR3: CASRMGLLGSGANVLTF

V: TRBV7-9
J: TRBJ2-1
size: few
D: .
DNA: TGTGCCAGCAGCCTCGGGGGACTCACCTACAATGAGCAGTTCTTC
CDR3: CASSLGGLTYNEQFF

V: TRBV10-3
J: TRBJ2-7
size: few
D: TRBD1
DNA: TGTGCCAGCAGTTACGTCGGGACAGGGGGGTTCTACGAGCAGTACTTC
CDR3: CASSYVGTGGFYEQYF

V: TRBV11-2
J: TRBJ2-1
size: .
D: .
DNA: TGTGCCAGCAGCTTAAGGGACTTTTTCAATGAGCAGTTCTTC
CDR3: CASSLRDFFNEQFF

V: TRBV7-2
J: TRBJ2-7
size: few
D: .
DNA: TGTGCCAGCAGCTGGCGGACACACGAGCAGTACTTC
CDR3: CASSWRTHEQYF

V: TRBV7-9
J: TRBJ2-3
size: .
D: .
DNA: TGTGCCAGCCAATCCGCCAGGGTTGCAGATACGCAGTATTTT
CDR3: CASQSARVADTQYF

V: TRBV14
J: TRBJ2-7
size: .
D: TRBD1
DNA: TGTGCCAGCAGCTACCGGGACAGCGTTCCCTACGAGCAGTACTTC
CDR3: CASSYRDSVPYEQYF

V: TRBV6-6
J: TRBJ2-7
size: .
D: .
DNA: TGTGCCTACGGCGGGACCTCCTACGAGCAGTACTTC
CDR3: CAYGGTSYEQYF

V: TRBV7-3
J: TRBJ2-7
size: few
D: TRBD2
DNA: TGTGCCAGCAGCTACCCTAGCGGGAACTCCTACGAGCAGTACTTC
CDR3: CASSYPSGNSYEQYF

V: TRBV30
J: TRBJ2-1
size: few
D: .
DNA: TGTGCCTGGAGCCTCGCGCGAACTTGGGCCAATGAGCAGTTCTTC
CDR3: CAWSLARTWANEQFF

V: TRBV7-9
J: TRBJ2-7
size: .
D: TRBD1
DNA: TGTGCCAGCAGCATGACAGGGACCCTTGTTTACGAGCAGTACTTC
CDR3: CASSMTGTLVYEQYF

V: TRBV5-4
J: TRBJ2-7
size: .
D: TRBD1
DNA: TGTGCCAGCAGCAGCGCCGGGACAGTTTCCTACGAGCAGTACTTC
CDR3: CASSSAGTVSYEQYF

V: TRBV30
J: TRBJ1-1
size: .
D: TRBD1
DNA: TGTGCCTGGAGTCTGTTACAGGGGGACACTGAAGCTTTCTTT
CDR3: CAWSLLQGDTEAFF

V: TRBV27
J: TRBJ2-3
size: .
D: TRBD2
DNA: TGTGCCAGCAGTCCCCGCAACGGAGCGGGAGGGCAAGATACGCAGTATTTT
CDR3: CASSPRNGAGGQDTQYF

V: TRBV5-6
J: TRBJ2-4
size: few
D: TRBD2
DNA: TGTGCCAGCAGGACACTAGCGGGAGGCTTCAACATTCAGTACTTC
CDR3: CASRTLAGGFNIQYF

V: TRBV7-2
J: TRBJ2-3
size: .
D: .
DNA: TGTGCCAGCAGCTTAGCGTTTGCCAGCGGTACTCTCACAGATACGCAGTATTTT
CDR3: CASSLAFASGTLTDTQYF

V: TRBV7-8
J: TRBJ1-2
size: .
D: TRBD1
DNA: TGTGCCAGCAGCGAGAGAAGGACAGGGGGCGCGGGAGGCTACACCTTC
CDR3: CASSERRTGGAGGYTF

V: TRBV30
J: TRBJ2-7
size: .
D: .
DNA: TGTGCCTGGAGTTCCAGCGGGTGGCGTGAGGAGCAGTACTTC
CDR3: CAWSSSGWREEQYF

V: TRBV4-3
J: TRBJ1-2
size: few
D: .
DNA: TGCGCCAGCAGCCACGTTCCCCACTCGTTAGCTAACTATGGCTACACCTTC
CDR3: CASSHVPHSLANYGYTF

V: TRBV29-1
J: TRBJ2-7
size: few
D: TRBD2
DNA: TGCAGCGGCCTGGCAGGACCCGGGGGGTACGAGCAGTACTTC
CDR3: CSGLAGPGGYEQYF

V: TRBV30
J: TRBJ2-1
size: .
D: .
DNA: TGTGCCCGGCGTTCTAGCGCCTACAATGAGCAGTTCTTC
CDR3: CARRSSAYNEQFF

V: TRBV7-9
J: TRBJ2-5
size: .
D: .
DNA: TGTGCCAGCAGCTCAGCGGGCCTGGAGACCCAGTACTTC
CDR3: CASSSAGLETQYF

V: TRBV5-1
J: TRBJ2-7
size: few
D: TRBD1
DNA: TGCGCCAGCAGCCCGGGACAGCTCTCCTACGAGCAGTACTTC
CDR3: CASSPGQLSYEQYF

V: TRBV29-1
J: TRBJ2-5
size: .
D: .
DNA: TGCAGCGTTGAAGTATTAGCGAGGGGGGGGGTAGAGACCCAGTACTTC
CDR3: CSVEVLARGGVETQYF

V: TRBV30
J: TRBJ2-7
size: few
D: .
DNA: TGTGCCTGGAGTGTACAAAAATACGAGCAGTACTTC
CDR3: CAWSVQKYEQYF

V: TRBV5-1
J: TRBJ2-3
size: .
D: TRBD2
DNA: TGCGCCAGCAGCTTCCTAGCGGGAGTGGCAGATACGCAGTATTTT
CDR3: CASSFLAGVADTQYF

V: TRBV25-1
J: TRBJ1-2
size: few
D: .
DNA: TGTGCCAGCAGTACCGGCGGGGTAAACTATGGCTACACCTTC
CDR3: CASSTGGVNYGYTF